This TCR beta chain derives from a study of OX40 agonist ivuxolimab in advanced cancers. With regard to the full study: Ivuxolimab was an agonistic, fully human IgG2 monoclonal antibody directed against OX40 (CD134), a costimulatory receptor. Intravenous ivuxolimab was administered to patients every 2 weeks at six dose levels: 0.01, 0.1, 0.3, 1.5, 3 and 10 mg/kg. The paper covers the monotherapy dose-escalation part of the phase I ivuxolimab trial, which included N of about 51 patients. Patients were allowed to have had prior anti-PD-1, anti-PD-L1 or anti-CTLA-4 therapy, and more than 35% of the dose-escalation patients had been treated with checkpoint inhibitors. The dose-escalation cohort was about 83% male with a mean age of about 54 years, ranging from roughly 23 to 79. Partial responses occurred in three dose-escalation patients: two with cutaneous melanoma and one with hepatocellular carcinoma. Among the 52 dose-escalation patients, about 20 had hepatocellular carcinoma, 15 or so melanoma, 9 renal cell carcinoma and 9 head and neck cancer. The purpose of peripheral TCRbeta sequencing was to test whether ivuxolimab changed TCR sequence diversity and led to clonal T-cell expansion. The research as a whole found: The antigen specificity of the peripheral T cells that underwent clonal expansion was not determined. On average, CD8+ T cells showed more expanded clones than CD4+ T cells after ivuxolimab. At doses of 0.1 to 3.0 mg/kg, clonal expansion of both CD4+ and CD8+ blood T cells was observed from baseline to week 6. In partial responders in the 0.1-3.0 mg/kg groups, normalized peripheral clonal expansion was found to be among the lowest, especially among CD8+ T cells. Low levels of normalized T-cell clonal expansion were also seen in some nonresponding patients.

To sequence the TCRbeta CDR3 region, genomic DNA was isolated from the sorted cells. The immunoSEQ Assay was used to sequence the TCRbeta CDR3 regions. The table comes from immuneACCESS by way of TCRdb, which keeps in-frame sequences with V and J called. Part of the clones is missing from these tables; in studies checked, under half for an unresolved V gene and the rest for unknown reasons. For this sample there are tens of thousands of clones; around 84% appear just once. Roughly 0.8% of the sample belongs to the ten largest clones. As to this clone: The clone's antigen remains unknown. It has no much larger one-base neighbor in the sample; base qualities were not kept.

The trim is 3 bases for V and 0 bases for J, with a gap of 17 bases between the germline ends. The CDR3 measures 18 amino acids from cysteine to phenylalanine. Only CDR3 DNA remains: 54 bases, in frame from the first base. In the germline V gene (reference sequence), CDR1 corresponds to MNHEY and CDR2 to SMNVEV. Patients with autoimmune disease history or receiving systemic immunosuppression were excluded from the trial. In every dose cohort, peripheral blood was drawn for TCR sequencing at baseline, cycle 4 day 1, and cycle 7 day 1. The samples were drawn from a first-in-human, open-label, multicenter phase I dose-escalation trial of ivuxolimab. Adults with locally advanced or metastatic head and neck squamous cell, hepatocellular, melanoma or renal cell carcinoma were enrolled in the trial. Before TCR sequencing, CD4+ T cells and CD8+ T cells were sorted from peripheral blood as separate populations.

The clonotype was recovered from an adult with an advanced solid tumor such as melanoma, head and neck, liver or kidney cancer. Sequences were derived from CD4+ or CD8+ T cells sorted from blood, sampled in a trial of the OX40 agonist ivuxolimab. The rearranged chain carries TRBV27 and TRBJ1-4, with the D segment identity uncertain. At the DNA level, the sequence is TGTGCCAGCAGTTTCCGCGCAGGAACCCTTGCAACTAATGAAAAACTGTTTTTT. Its amino acids are CASSFRAGTLATNEKLFF. The full variable domain, completed from the reference TRBV27 and TRBJ1-4 proteins outside the CDR3, reads EAQVTQNPRYLITVTGKKLTVTCSQNMNHEYMSWYRQDPGLGLRQIYYSMNVEVTDKGDVPEGYKVSRKEKRNFPLILESPSPNQTSLYFCASSFRAGTLATNEKLFFGSGTQLSVL.